The 24 T cell receptor beta chains in this list originate from one sample, sequenced in a study of blood T cell repertoires in COVID-19. Only in-frame clones appear in the TCRdb table, and some are missing; sequencing was by immunoSEQ multiplex PCR. The repertoire consists of more than 95,000 clones, with roughly 80% occurring once and the leading ten covering under 30%. Sample: peripheral blood. The receptors originated from a man in his sixties with acute or convalescent COVID-19.

The CDR3 region is CASSHGDGTYTEAFF. The CDR3 DNA reads as TGTGCCAGCAGCCACGGGGACGGGACTTACACTGAAGCTTTCTTT. This rearrangement joins TRBV5-5 to TRBJ1-1; possibly TRBD1 for D (5 bases). The ends were cut back, 4 bases at V and 3 bases at J, with 16 bases in the middle. CDR3 length equals 15 residues. Germline CDR1 reads SGHKS; CDR2 reads YYEKEE (reference sequence).

The chain carries TRBV28 and TRBJ2-1, with TRBD2 matching over 7 bases. The J segment lost 9 bases and the V segment lost 3 bases, leaving 2 bases of the junction unmatched. The CDR3 runs to 12 residues. Germline loops: CDR1 MDHEN, CDR2 SYDVKM. The CDR3 spells CASSFPGGEQFF. DNA of the CDR3: TGTGCCAGCAGTTTTCCGGGGGGTGAGCAGTTCTTC.

The chain combines TRBV7-8 with TRBJ1-1; D is unresolved. The V end lost 1 base, the J end lost 4 bases, and 13 bases lay between the germline ends. The CDR3 loop spans 15 amino acids. Germline V gives CDR1 SGHVS, CDR2 FQNEAQ. The CDR3, as DNA: TGTGCCAGCAGCTTAGGGCCGGCGGGAACCACTGAAGCTTTCTTT. It encodes CASSLGPAGTTEAFF.

The chain couples TRBV7-2 to TRBJ2-3; TRBD1 matches 8 bases. Trimming took 4 bases from V and 2 from J; bases not matched to a gene: 5. CDR1 is SGHTA, CDR2 FQGNSA, per germline. This CDR3 is built from 15 residues. Here the CDR3 reads CASSSTGVNTDTQYF. CDR3 DNA sequence: TGTGCCAGCAGCTCGACAGGGGTAAACACAGATACGCAGTATTTT.

The chain uses TRBV5-1 and TRBJ1-1, with a possible D match to TRBD1 (6 bases). CDR1 is SGHRS, CDR2 YFSETQ, per germline. Trimming stripped 4 bases from V and 0 bases from J, with 13 bases between. The CDR3 runs 15 residues. The CDR3 protein is CASSRRTVMNTEAFF. CDR3 in DNA: TGCGCCAGCAGCAGGCGGACAGTAATGAACACTGAAGCTTTCTTT.

The rearrangement uses TRBV11-3 and TRBJ1-5; no firm D call. V was shortened by 0 bases and J by 9 bases, with 9 bases between the two germline ends. Per the germline V gene, CDR1 is SGHNT and CDR2 is YENEEA. This CDR3 is built from 13 residues. The CDR3 sequence: CASSLDSRSPQHF. The CDR3 nucleotides are TGTGCCAGCAGCTTAGATAGCCGGTCGCCCCAGCATTTT.

This rearrangement joins TRBV6-5 to TRBJ2-7, with D possibly TRBD2 on 5 matching bases. Trimming removed 6 bases from V and 3 bases from J, with 15 bases in between. This CDR3 is built from 14 residues. The germline gives CDR1 MNHEY, CDR2 SVGAGI. In DNA, the CDR3 is TGTGCCAGCAGCCCCACCCTAGGAGGCTACGAGCAGTACTTC. Protein: CASSPTLGGYEQYF.

J is TRBJ1-3 and V is TRBV19, with D perhaps TRBD1 (5 bases). Per the germline V gene, CDR1 is LNHDA and CDR2 is SQIVND (reference sequence). The CDR3 has 14 amino acids. V lost 7 bases to trimming and J lost 3 bases, with 13 bases between them. The CDR3 DNA follows: TGTGCCAGTAACCTCGGCAGGGATGGAAACACCATATATTTT. Translating gives CASNLGRDGNTIYF. Combining the CDR3 with reference TRBV19 and TRBJ1-3 gives the whole variable domain DGGITQSPKYLFRKEGQNVTLSCEQNLNHDAMYWYRQDPGQGLRLIYYSQIVNDFQKGDIAEGYSVSREKKESFPLTVTSAQKNPTAFYLCASNLGRDGNTIYFGEGSWLTVV.

The chain joins TRBV6-5 to TRBJ1-5; 8 nucleotides agree with TRBD1. This CDR3 contains 14 residues. Per the germline V gene, CDR1 is MNHEY and CDR2 is SVGAGI. Trimming at V came to 6 bases and at J to 7 bases, leaving 8 bases not matched to a gene. The CDR3 loop is CASRDREKAQPQHF. The CDR3 DNA is TGTGCCAGCAGGGACAGGGAAAAGGCCCAGCCCCAGCATTTT.

V is TRBV7-9 and J is TRBJ1-4; 7 nucleotides agree with TRBD1. This CDR3 spans 15 amino acids. From germline, CDR1 is SEHNR and CDR2 FQNEAQ (reference sequence). V lost 3 bases to trimming and J lost 0 bases; unmatched junction nucleotides: 1. The CDR3 DNA reads TGTGCCAGCAGCTTGGGACAGCCAACTAATGAAAAACTGTTTTTT. This gives the protein CASSLGQPTNEKLFF.

The chain carries TRBV6-4 and TRBJ1-1; the match to TRBD1 covers 8 bases. Germline-derived CDR1 and CDR2 are MRHNA and SNTAGT. V was pared by 6 bases and J by 4 bases, with 10 bases of the junction left unmatched. The CDR3 runs 15 residues. The DNA of the CDR3 is TGTGCCAGCAGCCCAACCCCAACAGGGGGCACTGAAGCTTTCTTT. Its protein product is CASSPTPTGGTEAFF.

The V call is TRBV29-1, the J call TRBJ1-2; TRBD1 agrees at 7 bases. V trimming: 2 bases; J trimming: 2 bases; junction bases outside the gene matches: 2. The CDR3 is made up of 13 amino acids. CDR1 SQVTM and CDR2 ANQGSEA come from the germline V gene. CDR3: CSVEKGQNYGYTF. Written as DNA, the CDR3 is TGCAGCGTTGAAAAGGGACAGAACTATGGCTACACCTTC. The full variable domain, with the rest looked up from reference TRBV29-1 and TRBJ1-2, is SAVISQKPSRDICQRGTSLTIQCQVDSQVTMMFWYRQQPGQSLTLIATANQGSEATYESGFVIDKFPISRPNLTFSTLTVSNMSPEDSSIYLCSVEKGQNYGYTFGSGTRLTVV.

The chain combines TRBV7-6 with TRBJ2-2; D might be TRBD2 (6 bases). Germline-derived CDR1 and CDR2 are SGHVS and FNYEAQ. The V end lost 4 bases, the J end lost 5 bases, and 14 bases lay between the germline ends. The CDR3 totals 15 residues. For the CDR3, the DNA is TGTGCCAGCAGCTCCCTGGCGGGGTGGACCGGGGAGCTGTTTTTT. This encodes CASSSLAGWTGELFF. The full variable domain, in which reference TRBV7-6 and TRBJ2-2 provide the parts outside the CDR3, is GAGVSQSPRYKVTKRGQDVALRCDPISGHVSLYWYRQALGQGPEFLTYFNYEAQQDKSGLPNDRFSAERPEGSISTLTIQRTEQRDSAMYRCASSSLAGWTGELFFGEGSRLTVL.

The J gene is TRBJ2-1, the V gene TRBV6-2 or TRBV6-3; the match to TRBD2 covers 8 bases. The V gene's germline CDR1 is MNHEY and CDR2 SVGEGT. This CDR3 has 16 residues. V lost 0 bases and J lost 7; bases outside the gene matches: 8. DNA for the CDR3: TGTGCCAGCAGTTACTCAAGCCAGCGGGAGTTGAATGAGCAGTTCTTC. This sequence encodes CASSYSSQRELNEQFF.

This clone was observed a few times. This chain uses TRBV18 with TRBJ2-7; D ambiguous. Trimming took off 9 bases at V and 6 bases at J, with 21 bases between the two ends. Germline V gives CDR1 KGHSH, CDR2 LQKENI. The CDR3 has 14 residues. The DNA of the CDR3 is TGTGCCAGTCTCCCCGATTCAACTACCGCCGAGCAGTACTTC. Translation: CASLPDSTTAEQYF.

The V call is TRBV3-1 (or the pseudogene TRBV3-2), the J call TRBJ1-3; no clear D gene. CDR1 LGHDT and CDR2 YNNKEL come from the germline V gene (reference sequence). The CDR3 length is 12 residues. V was shortened by 3 bases and J by 4 bases, with 4 bases between the two germline ends. CDR3 coding DNA: TGTGCCAGCAGCCAGACAGGAAACACCATATATTTT. This gives the protein CASSQTGNTIYF.

A remark on this clone: Since no conserved phenylalanine or tryptophan closes the CDR3, a read error is the likely cause. It is unclear where the CDR3 begins or ends on the DNA, so no DNA is shown, and the CDR3 is as TCRdb lists it. V and J are TRBV3-1 (or the pseudogene TRBV3-2) and TRBJ1-1; the table names TRBD1, a call not compared with the DNA. The V gene's germline CDR1 is LGHDT and CDR2 YNNKEL (reference sequence). The CDR3 is made up of 10 amino acids, end residues included. The CDR3: CASSQDGKSI.

The chain links TRBV9 to TRBJ1-3; D is ambiguous. CDR3 length: 12 amino acids. The germline V and J ends were trimmed by 7 bases and 0 bases, with 5 bases remaining between them. Germline values: CDR1 SGDLS, CDR2 YYNGEE. For the CDR3, the DNA is TGTGCCAGCGGCAGCTCTGGAAACACCATATATTTT. Protein sequence: CASGSSGNTIYF.

V is TRBV5-1 and J is TRBJ2-1; TRBD2 agrees at 8 bases. Germline CDR1 reads SGHRS; CDR2 reads YFSETQ. After removal of 1 base from V and 5 bases from J, the junction contained 5 bases not matched to a gene. The CDR3 contains 15 residues. CDR3 in DNA: TGCGCCAGCAGCTTGAGCGGGAGATCCCACAATGAGCAGTTCTTC. Amino acid sequence: CASSLSGRSHNEQFF.

This clone was observed once. The rearrangement links TRBV27 to TRBJ2-7; 9 nucleotides line up with TRBD1. Germline CDR1 MNHEY, CDR2 SMNVEV (reference sequence). V was clipped by 5 bases and J by 0 bases; unmatched bases: 8. This CDR3 has 16 residues. CDR3 bases: TGTGCCAGCAGTGGGAGAACAGGGGGCGGCTCCTACGAGCAGTACTTC. Its translation: CASSGRTGGGSYEQYF.

This clone was found once. This rearrangement joins TRBV27 to TRBJ2-2, with D unclear. CDR3 length: 15 residues. V lost 4 bases and J 5 bases, leaving 14 bases between the germline ends. Per germline, CDR1 MNHEY and CDR2 SMNVEV (reference sequence). CDR3 sequence (DNA): TGTGCCAGCAGTTCCCTCTTTGGCGGTACCGGGGAGCTGTTTTTT. As protein: CASSSLFGGTGELFF.

The V and J genes are TRBV10-3 and TRBJ1-2; TRBD1 might be the D (5 bases). Germline V gene sequence: CDR1 ENHRY, CDR2 SYGVKD. Trimming cost V 0 bases and J 3 bases, with 14 bases left between them. The CDR3 sequence is 16 residues long. The CDR3 is CAISESWGVGDYGYTF. CDR3 in DNA: TGTGCCATCAGTGAGTCATGGGGGGTCGGTGACTATGGCTACACCTTC.

V usage is TRBV10-3 and J usage is TRBJ1-1; TRBD1 matches 10 bases. The junction had 3 bases not matched to a gene; V was cut back by 8 bases and J by 0 bases. The CDR3 sequence is 14 residues long. The germline V gene has CDR1 ENHRY and CDR2 SYGVKD. The chain's CDR3 is CAIRQGAMNTEAFF. CDR3 in DNA: TGTGCCATCCGACAGGGGGCTATGAACACTGAAGCTTTCTTT.

The chain couples TRBV25-1 to TRBJ2-5; TRBD1 is a possible D gene (6 bases). CDR3 length equals 15 residues. Germline lookup yields CDR1 MGHDK and CDR2 SYGVNS. V lost 3 bases and J lost 4, with 15 bases in between. The DNA for the CDR3 is TGTGCCAGCAGTGATGACCGGGAAGGGGGAGAGACCCAGTACTTC. Residues: CASSDDREGGETQYF. The variable domain in full, completed from reference TRBV25-1 and TRBJ2-5, reads EADIYQTPRYLVIGTGKKITLECSQTMGHDKMYWYQQDPGMELHLIHYSYGVNSTEKGDLSSESTVSRIRTEHFPLTLESARPSHTSQYLCASSDDREGGETQYFGPGTRLLVL.